The TCR beta chain described here comes from a study of blood T cell repertoires in COVID-19 (dated by TCRdb to the early 2020s). General notes on the study: The collaborator samples originated in the United States, Italy and Spain and spanned the acute and convalescent phases of COVID-19. The prospective study material was composed of cDNA or gDNA derived from T cells, B-cell-depleted T cells, or PBMCs. Deeply sampled blood TCRbeta repertoires from subjects exposed to, actively infected with, or recovered from COVID-19 were included in the dataset. A freely available public database, intended as a resource for researchers studying the immune response to SARS-CoV-2, is where the repertoires were released. The samples were drawn from the first 160 participants of the ongoing ImmuneRACE study and from under 1,500 subjects provided by 6 global collaborators. A de-identified subject ID, COVID-19 status, age in years and sex were almost always included in the sample metadata. HLA class I and class II types, where available, came from metadata supplied by the sample provider rather than from assay-based typing. General findings and caveats noted by the study authors: The amount of clinical and demographic metadata varied by source and participant and was provided uncurated.

Each collaborating institution followed its own protocols to collect whole blood in K2EDTA tubes. For TCRbeta analysis, collaborators shipped samples in one of three forms: frozen whole blood, isolated PBMCs, or DNA extracted from either of those sample types. TCRbeta CDR3 regions were amplified from genomic DNA by means of the immunoSEQ Assay, a bias-controlled multiplex PCR. Under the source paper's analysis protocol: The number of nucleated cells in each sample was estimated by amplification of reference gene primers within the assay. Sequence reads were collapsed and filtered to measure the absolute abundance of every unique TCRbeta CDR3 rearrangement. For each sample, productive Simpson clonality was calculated by taking the square root of Simpson's diversity index across productive rearrangements. TCRdb retrieved this table from immuneACCESS and kept in-frame rearrangements only. Not all clones are present; in checked studies, unresolved V genes account for under half, and no reason is known for the remainder. The V and J calls and clone size were taken over from that table, and D and trimming were inferred from the DNA. Present in this sample are about 100,000 clones, 91% of which were seen just once. About 1% of the sample lies in the top ten.

Concerning this clone: Its antigen remains undetermined. No base-level quality is on record; no much larger clone is a single base apart.

V is pared back by 4 bases and J by 6 bases, with 18 bases lying between the germline termini. The CDR3 has 15 amino acids, counting the end cysteine and phenylalanine. Left in the record is the CDR3 DNA by itself, 45 bases read in frame from the first base. CDR1 and CDR2, looked up from the germline V gene (reference sequence), are MNHNY and SVGAGI. This receptor was identified in a man between 60 and 75 years old with acute or convalescent COVID-19. The sequenced sample consisted of peripheral blood. The sequence is built from TRBV6-6 and TRBJ1-2; TRBD1 could be the D gene, as 5 bases match. The encoded CDR3 is CASSSDGAREHGYTF. The nucleotides read TGTGCCAGCAGTTCCGATGGGGCGAGAGAGCATGGCTACACCTTC.